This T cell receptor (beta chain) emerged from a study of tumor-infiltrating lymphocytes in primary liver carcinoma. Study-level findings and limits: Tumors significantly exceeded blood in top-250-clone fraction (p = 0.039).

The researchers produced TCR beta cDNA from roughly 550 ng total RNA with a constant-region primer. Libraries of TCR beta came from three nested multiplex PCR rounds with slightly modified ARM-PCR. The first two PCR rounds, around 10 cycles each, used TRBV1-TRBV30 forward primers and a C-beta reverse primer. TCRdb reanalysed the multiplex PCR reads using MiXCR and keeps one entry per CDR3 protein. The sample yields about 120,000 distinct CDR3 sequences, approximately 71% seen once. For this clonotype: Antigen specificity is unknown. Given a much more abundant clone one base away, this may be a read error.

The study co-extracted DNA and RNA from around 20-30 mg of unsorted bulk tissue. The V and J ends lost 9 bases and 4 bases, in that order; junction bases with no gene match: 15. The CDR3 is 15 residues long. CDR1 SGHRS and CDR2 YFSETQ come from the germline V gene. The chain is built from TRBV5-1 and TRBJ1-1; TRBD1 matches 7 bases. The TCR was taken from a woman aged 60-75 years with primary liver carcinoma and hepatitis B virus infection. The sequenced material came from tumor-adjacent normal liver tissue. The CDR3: CANSGAGNRGTEAFF. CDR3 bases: TGCGCCAACAGTGGGGCGGGAAACAGGGGCACTGAAGCTTTCTTT.